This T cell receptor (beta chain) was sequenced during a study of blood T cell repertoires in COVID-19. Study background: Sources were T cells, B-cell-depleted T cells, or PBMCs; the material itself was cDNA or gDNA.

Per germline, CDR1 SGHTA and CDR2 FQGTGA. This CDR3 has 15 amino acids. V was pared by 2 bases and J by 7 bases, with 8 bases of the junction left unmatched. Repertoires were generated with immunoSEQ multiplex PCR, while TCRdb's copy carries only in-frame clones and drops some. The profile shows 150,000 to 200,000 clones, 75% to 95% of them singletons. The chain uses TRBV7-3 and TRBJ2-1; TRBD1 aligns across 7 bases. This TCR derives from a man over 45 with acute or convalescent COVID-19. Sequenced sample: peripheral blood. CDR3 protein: CASSLLSGGSNEQFF. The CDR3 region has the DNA TGTGCCAGCAGCTTACTGTCAGGGGGTTCGAATGAGCAGTTCTTC.